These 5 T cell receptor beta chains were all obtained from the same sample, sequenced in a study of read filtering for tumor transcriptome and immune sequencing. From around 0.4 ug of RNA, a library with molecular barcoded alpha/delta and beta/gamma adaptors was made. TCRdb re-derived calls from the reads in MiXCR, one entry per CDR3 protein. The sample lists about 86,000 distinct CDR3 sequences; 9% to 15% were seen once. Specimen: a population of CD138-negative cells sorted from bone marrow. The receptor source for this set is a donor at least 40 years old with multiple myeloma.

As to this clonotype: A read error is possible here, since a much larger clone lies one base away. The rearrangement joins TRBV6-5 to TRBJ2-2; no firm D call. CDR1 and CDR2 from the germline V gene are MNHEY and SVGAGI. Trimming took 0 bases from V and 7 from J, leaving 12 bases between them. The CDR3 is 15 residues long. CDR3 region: CASSYSPSDIGELFF. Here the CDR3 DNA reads TGTGCCAGCAGTTACTCGCCCAGTGACATCGGGGAGCTGTTTTTT.

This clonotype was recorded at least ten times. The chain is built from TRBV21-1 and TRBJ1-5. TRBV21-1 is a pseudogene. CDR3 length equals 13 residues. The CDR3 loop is CASSMGGNQPQHF. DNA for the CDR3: TGTGCCAGCAGCATGGGTGGTAATCAGCCCCAGCATTTT.

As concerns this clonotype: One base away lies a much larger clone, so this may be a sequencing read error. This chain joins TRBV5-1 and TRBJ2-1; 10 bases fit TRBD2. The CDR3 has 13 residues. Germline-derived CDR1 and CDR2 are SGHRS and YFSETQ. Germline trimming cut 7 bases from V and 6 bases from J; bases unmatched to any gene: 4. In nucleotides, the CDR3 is TGCGCCAGCCATAGCGGGAGGCGCAATGAGCAGTTCTTC. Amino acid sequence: CASHSGRRNEQFF.

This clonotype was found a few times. CDR3 bases: TGCGCCAGCAGCTTGCTACAAAATGAGCAGTTCTTC. Its protein is CASSLLQNEQFF. The chain recombines TRBV5-1 with TRBJ2-1; no clear D. The ends were cut back, 1 base at V and 7 bases at J, with 6 bases in the middle. The CDR3 covers 12 residues. CDR1 is SGHRS, CDR2 YFSETQ, per germline.

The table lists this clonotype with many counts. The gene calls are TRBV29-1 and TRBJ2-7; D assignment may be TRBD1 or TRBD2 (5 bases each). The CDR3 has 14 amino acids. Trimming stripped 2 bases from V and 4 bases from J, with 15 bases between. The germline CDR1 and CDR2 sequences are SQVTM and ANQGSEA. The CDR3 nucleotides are TGCAGCGTTGAAAAAGGGGTAGGCGGGTACGAGCAGTACTTC. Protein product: CSVEKGVGGYEQYF.